These T cell receptor beta chains were read from a single sample in a study of T cells in Graves' hyperthyroidism and ophthalmopathy. TCRdb itself ran the multiplex PCR reads through MiXCR, one entry per CDR3 protein. The top ten hold about 20% of the sample, which has 550,000 to 700,000 distinct CDR3 sequences, more than 45% seen once. Sample: peripheral blood or thyroid tissue (not recorded which). These receptors were taken from an adult woman with Graves' disease, either hyperthyroidism or ophthalmopathy (not recorded which). CDR3s include the opening cysteine and the closing phenylalanine or tryptophan. Each record gives: J gene, V gene, CDR3 protein.

J: TRBJ2-7
V: TRBV12-3/TRBV12-4
CDR3: CASSLGLAGPYEQYF

J: TRBJ2-7
V: TRBV6-5
CDR3: CASSSYSTGSHEQYF

J: TRBJ1-1
V: TRBV19
CDR3: CASRDRGMITEAFF

J: TRBJ2-7
V: TRBV11-2
CDR3: CASSLNRVYEQYF

J: TRBJ2-7
V: TRBV29-1
CDR3: CSVVASSGAWEQYF

J: TRBJ2-2
V: TRBV20-1
CDR3: CSANSLKLGNTGELFF

J: TRBJ2-7
V: TRBV20-1
CDR3: CSASPRDRHFYEQYF

J: TRBJ2-7
V: TRBV28
CDR3: CASSLIEGAGGTYEQYF

J: TRBJ1-1
V: TRBV28
CDR3: CASSLEGLEAFF

J: TRBJ2-7
V: TRBV11-2
CDR3: CASSLGRGRYEQYF

J: TRBJ1-1
V: TRBV28
CDR3: CASRTPANTEAFF

J: TRBJ2-2
V: TRBV7-3
CDR3: CASSPDRDNTGELSW

J: TRBJ1-2
V: TRBV28
CDR3: CASSLLGRPTRYGYTF

J: TRBJ2-5
V: TRBV19
CDR3: CASSIRRGLAARRQETQYF

J: TRBJ2-7
V: TRBV10-3
CDR3: CAISDSGRSYEQYF

J: TRBJ2-5
V: TRBV20-1
CDR3: CSASFPEGRETQYF

J: TRBJ1-2
V: TRBV10-3
CDR3: CAISAGTNYGYTF

J: TRBJ1-2
V: TRBV20-1
CDR3: CSAGGEYGYTF

J: TRBJ2-7
V: TRBV7-2
CDR3: CASSLKSGGEGEQYF

J: TRBJ1-5
V: TRBV10-3
CDR3: CAITTQGGQPQHF

J: TRBJ1-2
V: TRBV5-1
CDR3: CASRTGQGYGYTF

J: TRBJ1-1
V: TRBV2
CDR3: CASSEAGGNTEAFF